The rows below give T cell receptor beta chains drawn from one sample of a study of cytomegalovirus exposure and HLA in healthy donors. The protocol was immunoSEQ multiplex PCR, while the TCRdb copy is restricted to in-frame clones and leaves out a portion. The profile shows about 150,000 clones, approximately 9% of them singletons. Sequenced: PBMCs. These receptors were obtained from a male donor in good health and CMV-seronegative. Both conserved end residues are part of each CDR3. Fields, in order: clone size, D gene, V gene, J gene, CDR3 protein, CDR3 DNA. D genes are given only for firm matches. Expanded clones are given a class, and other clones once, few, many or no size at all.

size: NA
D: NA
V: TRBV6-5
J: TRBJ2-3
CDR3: CASSSGTSTDTQYF
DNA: TGTGCCAGCAGTTCCGGGACTAGCACAGATACGCAGTATTTT

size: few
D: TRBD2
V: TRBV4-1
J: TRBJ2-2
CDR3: CASSVSSGFGELFF
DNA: TGCGCCAGCAGCGTGTCTAGCGGGTTCGGGGAGCTGTTTTTT

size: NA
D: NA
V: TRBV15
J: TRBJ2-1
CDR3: CATSSESTRRNEQFF
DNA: TGTGCCACCAGCTCCGAGTCTACAAGGAGGAATGAGCAGTTCTTC

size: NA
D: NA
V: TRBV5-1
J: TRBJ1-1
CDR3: CASSSLTEKNTEAFF
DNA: TGCGCCAGCAGCTCGTTGACAGAAAAGAACACTGAAGCTTTCTTT

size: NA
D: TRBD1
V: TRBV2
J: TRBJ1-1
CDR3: CASSRDREATEAFF
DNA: TGTGCCAGCTCAAGAGACAGGGAGGCCACTGAAGCTTTCTTT

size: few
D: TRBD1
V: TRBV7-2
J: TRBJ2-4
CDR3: CASSHPTGKQYF
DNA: TGTGCCAGCAGCCACCCGACAGGGAAACAGTACTTC

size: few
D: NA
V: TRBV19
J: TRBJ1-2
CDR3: CASSSRWGEDGYTF
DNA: TGTGCCAGTAGTAGTCGCTGGGGCGAGGATGGCTACACCTTC

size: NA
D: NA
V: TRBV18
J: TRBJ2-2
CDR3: CASSRGLTGELFF
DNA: TGTGCCAGCTCACGAGGGCTCACCGGGGAGCTGTTTTTT

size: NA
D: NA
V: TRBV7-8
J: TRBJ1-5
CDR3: CASSSAKGGGPQHF
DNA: TGTGCCAGCAGCTCAGCGAAGGGCGGAGGGCCCCAGCATTTT

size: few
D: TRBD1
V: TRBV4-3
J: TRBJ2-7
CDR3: CASSPDRGPLEQYF
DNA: TGCGCCAGCAGCCCAGACAGGGGGCCTTTGGAGCAGTACTTC

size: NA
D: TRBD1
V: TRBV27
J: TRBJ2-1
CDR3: CASSEPGQGVNEQFF
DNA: TGTGCCAGCAGTGAACCGGGACAGGGGGTCAATGAGCAGTTCTTC

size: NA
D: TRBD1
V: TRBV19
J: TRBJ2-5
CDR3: CASGGQGKETQYF
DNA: TGTGCCAGTGGCGGACAGGGGAAAGAGACCCAGTACTTC

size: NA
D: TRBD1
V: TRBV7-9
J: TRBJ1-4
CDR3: CASRSTGGETNEKLFF
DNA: TGTGCCAGCAGGTCGACAGGGGGCGAAACTAATGAAAAACTGTTTTTT

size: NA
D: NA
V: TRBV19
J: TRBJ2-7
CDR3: CASSRVQAPYEQYF
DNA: TGTGCCAGTTCACGGGTACAGGCCCCCTACGAGCAGTACTTC

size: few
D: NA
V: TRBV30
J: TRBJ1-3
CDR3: CAWSATVSGNTIYF
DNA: TGTGCCTGGAGTGCCACGGTCTCTGGAAACACCATATATTTT

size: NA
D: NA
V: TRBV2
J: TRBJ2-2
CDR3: CASSADSWRELFF
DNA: TGTGCCAGCAGCGCGGATTCCTGGCGGGAGCTGTTTTTT